One and the same sample provided the 8 T cell receptor beta chains below, sequenced in a study of blood T cell repertoires in COVID-19 (dated by TCRdb to 2019 to 2021). The library came from the immunoSEQ multiplex PCR assay. TCRdb carries this immuneACCESS record with in-frame sequences only. Its versions omit some clonotypes, under half of them owing to an unresolved V gene in the studies checked, with the rest unexplained. The table for this sample lists approximately 240,000 clones; roughly 84% of them were counted only once. The ten largest make up 1.4% of the sample. Sequenced: peripheral blood. The source of these receptors is a woman aged 40 to 49 who had recovered from COVID-19.

The table lists this clone with a count of one. CDR3 nucleotide sequence: TGTGCCAGCAGCTTGGGGACAGGTTCAATGAACACTGAAGCTTTCTTT. This translates into CASSLGTGSMNTEAFF. The chain combines TRBV5-4 with TRBJ1-1, with TRBD1 matching 7 bases. The germline CDR1 and CDR2 sequences are SGHNT and YYREEE (reference sequence). With V trimmed by 0 bases and J by 0 bases, 5 bases remained unmatched. CDR3 size: 16 residues.

The chain links TRBV19 to TRBJ1-5, with TRBD1 as a possible D gene (5 bases). CDR1 is LNHDA and CDR2 is SQIVND in the germline V gene (reference sequence). This CDR3 spans 14 amino acids. V lost 5 bases, J lost 3 bases, and 11 bases lay in between. CDR3 sequence reads: CASSPPRVNQPQHF. The CDR3 DNA follows: TGTGCCAGTAGTCCCCCCAGGGTCAATCAGCCCCAGCATTTT.

The chain recombines TRBV10-3 with TRBJ2-1; no clear D gene. The germline CDR1 and CDR2 sequences are ENHRY and SYGVKD. The CDR3 covers 14 residues. Trimming took off 1 base at V and 6 bases at J, with 10 bases between the two ends. The CDR3 DNA is TGTGCCATCAGTGAGTATACAGACGGCAATGAGCAGTTCTTC. It yields the protein CAISEYTDGNEQFF.

This clone has a single count. The V call is TRBV9, the J call TRBJ2-4; a weak D match, TRBD1 (5 bases). Germline V gene sequence: CDR1 SGDLS, CDR2 YYNGEE. Trimming stripped 0 bases from V and 3 bases from J, with 13 bases between. The CDR3 consists of 16 residues. The CDR3 DNA sequence: TGTGCCAGCAGCGTAGGACAGTCAATGGGCAAAAACATTCAGTACTTC. Translation: CASSVGQSMGKNIQYF.

V gene TRBV10-3 combines with J gene TRBJ2-5, with TRBD1 matching over 9 bases. The CDR3 totals 15 residues. Germline V gene data show CDR1 as ENHRY and CDR2 as SYGVKD. The J segment lost 4 bases and the V segment lost 5 bases, leaving 8 bases of the junction unmatched. In DNA form, the CDR3 reads TGTGCCATCAGTAGCCCAGCGACAGGGGGAGAGACCCAGTACTTC. Protein product: CAISSPATGGETQYF.

This clone appeared a single time. J is TRBJ2-4 and V is TRBV18; D possibly corresponds to TRBD1 (5 bases). V was trimmed by 0 bases and J by 7 bases, leaving 13 bases between them. Looked up from germline, CDR1 is KGHSH and CDR2 is LQKENI. CDR3 size: 15 residues. CDR3 bases: TGTGCCAGCTCACCACCGGGAAAGGGGCGGAACATTCAGTACTTC. Its translation: CASSPPGKGRNIQYF.

The gene calls are TRBV5-6 and TRBJ1-1; D unclear. The CDR3 is 12 residues long. CDR1 is SGHDT and CDR2 is YYEEEE in the germline V gene. V lost 2 bases and J lost 7, with 9 bases in between. The CDR3 bases are TGTGCCAGCAGCTTCAGGCGCCGTGAAGCTTTCTTT. Translated, it gives CASSFRRREAFF.

About this clone: The identical CDR3 is also encoded by other nucleotide sequences in the sample. The rearrangement links TRBV7-9 to TRBJ2-5; TRBD2 agrees at 11 bases. The CDR3 contains 14 residues. Germline CDR1 is SEHNR and CDR2 is FQNEAQ (reference sequence). V was clipped by 4 bases and J by 4 bases; unmatched bases: 2. The chain's CDR3 is CASSSGLAGETQYF. In DNA, the CDR3 is TGTGCCAGCAGCTCTGGACTAGCGGGAGAGACCCAGTACTTC.